This is a list of T cell receptor beta chains from one sample in a study of vaccination and CD4 T cells after COVID-19. TCRdb redid the calling of the PCR reads with MiXCR, one entry per CDR3 protein. The sample has 10,000 or so distinct CDR3 sequences, 32% seen once. Their antigens remain unidentified. The source material was cultured CD4+ T cells from blood. Receptors were obtained from a human donor with COVID-19. Both conserved end residues are part of each CDR3. A D gene is named only where the DNA matches it firmly. Only part of the rows carry a size: once, few, many, or a class if the clone is expanded.

>16|NA|NA|TRBV5-8|TRBJ1-6
CASSLYRQSGNSPLHF
TGTGCCAGCAGCTTGTATCGCCAAAGCGGAAATTCACCCCTCCACTTT
>13|NA|NA|TRBV12-3/TRBV12-4|TRBJ1-2
CASRSDRRQGYTF
TGTGCCAGCAGATCTGACAGGAGGCAGGGCTACACCTTC
>15|NA|NA|TRBV5-1|TRBJ2-5
CASSPGAQGQETQYF
TGCGCCAGCAGTCCCGGGGCGCAGGGGCAAGAGACCCAGTACTTC
>16|TRBD1|few|TRBV25-1|TRBJ1-2
CASSDYGTGTYYGYTF
TGTGCCAGCAGTGATTACGGGACAGGGACTTACTATGGCTACACCTTC
>16|TRBD1|NA|TRBV6-1|TRBJ1-3
CASSPWTGEAGNTIYF
TGTGCCAGCAGTCCTTGGACAGGGGAAGCTGGAAACACCATATATTTT
>14|TRBD2|few|TRBV2|TRBJ2-1
CASKTSGGSNEQFF
TGTGCCTCCAAGACTAGCGGGGGATCAAATGAGCAGTTCTTC
>14|TRBD1|NA|TRBV7-3|TRBJ1-1
CASSIGQGGTEAFF
TGTGCCAGCAGCATAGGACAGGGCGGCACTGAAGCTTTCTTT
>14|TRBD2|NA|TRBV6-1|TRBJ2-1
CASSGTSGGASGFF
TGTGCCAGCAGCGGGACTAGCGGGGGGGCCTCGGGGTTCTTC
>11|NA|few|TRBV6-1|TRBJ1-1
CASSDVTEAFF
TGTGCCAGCAGTGACGTCACTGAAGCTTTCTTT
>17|TRBD1|NA|TRBV6-1|TRBJ1-6
CASSLSRDRVFNSPLHF
TGTGCCAGCAGCCTATCCCGGGACAGGGTTTTTAATTCACCCCTCCACTTT
>15|TRBD1|NA|TRBV5-1|TRBJ1-1
CASSSTGTGTTEAFF
TGCGCCAGCAGCTCTACGGGGACAGGAACAACTGAAGCTTTCTTT
>16|NA|NA|TRBV23-1|TRBJ1-2
CASSRTVVRGYYGYTF
TGCGCCAGCAGTCGCACGGTCGTCAGGGGCTACTATGGCTACACCTTC
>11|NA|few|TRBV10-3|TRBJ2-7
CAISELGEQYF
TGTGCCATCAGTGAGTTGGGGGAGCAGTACTTC
>16|NA|few|TRBV7-2|TRBJ1-6
CASSPLRPTYNSPLHF
TGTGCCAGCAGCCCGCTGAGACCGACCTATAATTCACCCCTCCACTTT
>13|NA|NA|TRBV2|TRBJ2-3
CASSPTGPDTQYF
TGTGCCAGCAGCCCAACAGGCCCAGATACGCAGTATTTT
>13|NA|NA|TRBV6-1|TRBJ2-5
CASRIPGRETQYF
TGTGCCAGCAGAATTCCGGGTAGAGAGACCCAGTACTTC
>18|NA|NA|TRBV10-3|TRBJ2-2
CAISGPGDWIANTGELFF
TGTGCCATCAGTGGACCCGGGGACTGGATTGCGAACACCGGGGAGCTGTTTTTT
>13|NA|few|TRBV28|TRBJ1-2
CASTEQDNYGYTF
TGTGCCAGCACCGAACAGGACAACTATGGCTACACCTTC
>13|TRBD1|medium-sized|TRBV20-1|TRBJ1-2
CSAPGTGNYGYTF
TGCAGTGCTCCGGGGACAGGAAACTATGGCTACACCTTC
>14|NA|few|TRBV6-2/TRBV6-3|TRBJ1-2
CASRSTGSTDGYTF
TGTGCCAGCAGGAGTACGGGATCCACCGACGGCTACACCTTC
>12|NA|NA|TRBV12-2|TRBJ1-2
CASRVPGNGYTF
TGTGCAAGTCGCGTCCCCGGGAATGGCTACACCTTC
>14|TRBD1|medium-sized|TRBV27|TRBJ2-5
CASSFRGRYETQYF
TGTGCCAGCAGTTTTAGGGGGCGGTACGAGACCCAGTACTTC
>13|NA|once|TRBV7-2|TRBJ2-1
CASSLSVYNEQFF
TGTGCCAGCAGCTTAAGCGTCTACAATGAGCAGTTCTTC
>17|TRBD1|few|TRBV6-5|TRBJ1-6
CASSYTQTGAGASPLHF
TGTGCCAGCAGTTACACCCAGACAGGGGCCGGGGCTTCACCCCTCCACTTT
>16|TRBD1|NA|TRBV12-3/TRBV12-4|TRBJ1-2
CASSFRPGQERIGYTF
TGTGCCAGCAGTTTTCGGCCCGGACAGGAACGAATAGGCTACACCTTC
>14|NA|few|TRBV5-4|TRBJ1-1
CASSLEGGNTEAFF
TGTGCCAGCAGCCTAGAAGGGGGAAACACTGAAGCTTTCTTT
>16|NA|few|TRBV7-2|TRBJ2-3
CASSLEQSPSTDTQYF
TGTGCCAGCAGCTTAGAACAGTCCCCTAGCACAGATACGCAGTATTTT
>14|TRBD1|NA|TRBV29-1|TRBJ2-5
CSVGVGTGKETQYF
TGCAGCGTTGGGGTGGGGACAGGGAAAGAGACCCAGTACTTC
>14|NA|NA|TRBV6-1|TRBJ1-2
CASSPPRGNGGYTF
TGTGCCAGCAGTCCCCCCCGGGGGAATGGTGGCTACACCTTC
>14|NA|few|TRBV7-9|TRBJ1-2
CASRTTGPPYGYTF
TGTGCCAGCAGAACTACAGGGCCGCCCTATGGCTACACCTTC
>13|TRBD1|NA|TRBV5-3|TRBJ2-2
CATGTGVTGELFF
TGTGCCACCGGGACAGGGGTCACCGGGGAGCTGTTTTTT
>15|NA|NA|TRBV11-1|TRBJ1-2
CASSLGADSIYGYTF
TGTGCCAGCAGCTTAGGAGCCGACTCTATCTATGGCTACACCTTC
>13|NA|few|TRBV12-1|TRBJ1-5
CASSLRGGQPQHF
TGTGCCAGCAGCTTAAGGGGTGGGCAGCCCCAGCATTTT
>15|TRBD1|NA|TRBV28|TRBJ2-3
CASSDRGRGTDTQYF
TGTGCCAGCAGTGACAGGGGGCGGGGCACAGATACGCAGTATTTT
>13|NA|few|TRBV7-9|TRBJ1-3
CASRRLAGNTIYF
TGTGCCAGCAGGCGATTGGCCGGAAACACCATATATTTT
>16|TRBD2|few|TRBV20-1|TRBJ2-7
CSARDIRAGGHYEQYF
TGCAGTGCTAGAGATATTAGGGCGGGGGGGCACTACGAGCAGTACTTC
>12|NA|few|TRBV11-1|TRBJ2-7
CAIGAASYEQYF
TGTGCCATAGGGGCTGCTTCCTACGAGCAGTACTTC
>13|TRBD1|few|TRBV19|TRBJ1-3
CATGTVGGNTIYF
TGTGCCACAGGGACAGTAGGTGGAAACACCATATATTTT
>14|TRBD1|few|TRBV19|TRBJ1-5
CASSNRGLNQPQHF
TGTGCCAGTAGTAACAGGGGCCTGAATCAGCCCCAGCATTTT
>15|NA|NA|TRBV20-1|TRBJ1-6
CGARDRTALGSPLHF
TGCGGTGCTAGAGATAGGACGGCTCTTGGTTCACCCCTCCACTTT
>18|TRBD2|few|TRBV7-2|TRBJ2-3
CASSLVPWTSGSTDTQYF
TGTGCCAGCAGCTTAGTCCCCTGGACTAGCGGGAGCACAGATACGCAGTATTTT
>14|TRBD2|few|TRBV11-3|TRBJ2-3
CASSFSSGADTQYF
TGTGCCAGCAGCTTCTCTAGCGGGGCCGATACGCAGTATTTT
>14|NA|few|TRBV12-3/TRBV12-4|TRBJ1-2
CASSLAQGPYGYTF
TGTGCCAGCAGTTTAGCGCAGGGGCCCTATGGCTACACCTTC
>12|NA|NA|TRBV29-1|TRBJ2-5
CSVDRGTETQYF
TGCAGCGTTGACCGTGGGACGGAGACCCAGTACTTC
>12|NA|few|TRBV19|TRBJ1-2
CASGRGDYGYTF
TGTGCCAGTGGGAGAGGGGACTATGGCTACACCTTC
>15|TRBD2|NA|TRBV5-1|TRBJ2-3
CASSLGRGASDTQYF
TGCGCCAGCAGCTTGGGGCGGGGGGCCTCAGATACGCAGTATTTT
>11|NA|once|TRBV6-5|TRBJ2-4
CASSSGIRECF
TGTGCCAGCAGTTCGGGCATCCGAGAGTGCTTC
>13|TRBD1|few|TRBV6-1|TRBJ1-1
CATRMDRRTEAFF
TGTGCCACCAGGATGGACAGGAGGACTGAAGCTTTCTTT
>14|NA|NA|TRBV19|TRBJ2-5
CASSISPTQETQYF
TGTGCCAGTAGTATTTCGCCGACCCAAGAGACCCAGTACTTC